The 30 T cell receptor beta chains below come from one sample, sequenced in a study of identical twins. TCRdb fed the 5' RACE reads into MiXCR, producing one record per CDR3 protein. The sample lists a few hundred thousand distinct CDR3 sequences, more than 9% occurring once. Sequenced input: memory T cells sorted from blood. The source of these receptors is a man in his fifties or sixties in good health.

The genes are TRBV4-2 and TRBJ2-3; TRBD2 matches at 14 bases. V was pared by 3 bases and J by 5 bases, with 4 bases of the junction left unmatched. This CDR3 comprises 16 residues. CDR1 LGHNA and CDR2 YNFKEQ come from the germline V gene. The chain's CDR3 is CASSQGLAGVEDTQYF. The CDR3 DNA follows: TGTGCCAGCAGCCAGGGACTAGCGGGAGTTGAAGATACGCAGTATTTT.

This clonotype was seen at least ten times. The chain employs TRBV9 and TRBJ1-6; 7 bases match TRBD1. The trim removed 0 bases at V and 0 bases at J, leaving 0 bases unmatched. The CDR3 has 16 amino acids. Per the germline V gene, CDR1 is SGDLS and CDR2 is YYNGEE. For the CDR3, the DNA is TGTGCCAGCAGCGTAGACAGGGGCTCCTATAATTCACCCCTCCACTTT. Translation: CASSVDRGSYNSPLHF.

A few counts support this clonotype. The CDR3 loop is CASSPDRDLGETQYF. CDR3 nucleotide sequence: TGTGCCAGCAGTCCGGACAGGGACTTAGGGGAGACCCAGTACTTC. The chain combines TRBV6-1 with TRBJ2-5, with 8 bases identical to TRBD1. The trim removed 5 bases at V and 5 bases at J, leaving 10 bases unmatched. CDR1 is MNHNS and CDR2 is SASEGT in the germline V gene. The CDR3 is made up of 15 amino acids.

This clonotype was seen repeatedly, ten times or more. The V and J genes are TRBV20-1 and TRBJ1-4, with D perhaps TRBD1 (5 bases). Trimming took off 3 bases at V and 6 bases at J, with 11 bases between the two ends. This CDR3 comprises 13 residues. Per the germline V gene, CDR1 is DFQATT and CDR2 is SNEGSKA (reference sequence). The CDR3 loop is CSASMQGHEKLFF. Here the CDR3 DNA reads TGCAGTGCTAGCATGCAGGGCCATGAAAAACTGTTTTTT.

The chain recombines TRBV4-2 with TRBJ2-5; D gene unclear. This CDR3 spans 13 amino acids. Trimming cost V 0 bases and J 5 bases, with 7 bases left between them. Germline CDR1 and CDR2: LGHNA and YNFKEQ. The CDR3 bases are TGTGCCAGCAGCCAAGATCCCGGGGAGACCCAGTACTTC. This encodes CASSQDPGETQYF.

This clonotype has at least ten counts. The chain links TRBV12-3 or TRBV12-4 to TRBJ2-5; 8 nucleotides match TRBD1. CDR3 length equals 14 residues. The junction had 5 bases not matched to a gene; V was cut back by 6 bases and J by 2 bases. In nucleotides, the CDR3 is TGTGCCAGCAGCTCCGGGACAGGACAAGAGACCCAGTACTTC. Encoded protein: CASSSGTGQETQYF.

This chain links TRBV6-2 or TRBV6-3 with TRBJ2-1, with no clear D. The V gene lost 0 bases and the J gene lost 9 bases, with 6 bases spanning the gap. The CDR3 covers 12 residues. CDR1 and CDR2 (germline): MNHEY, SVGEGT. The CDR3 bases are TGTGCCAGCAGTTACTCCGGGTTTGAGCAGTTCTTC. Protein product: CASSYSGFEQFF.

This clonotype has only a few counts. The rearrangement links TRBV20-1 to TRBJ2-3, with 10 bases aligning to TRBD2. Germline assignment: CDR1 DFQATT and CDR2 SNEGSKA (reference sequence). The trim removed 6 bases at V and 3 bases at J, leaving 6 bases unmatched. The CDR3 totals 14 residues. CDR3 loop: CSAPATSGTDTQYF. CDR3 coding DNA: TGCAGTGCCCCAGCGACTAGCGGGACAGATACGCAGTATTTT.

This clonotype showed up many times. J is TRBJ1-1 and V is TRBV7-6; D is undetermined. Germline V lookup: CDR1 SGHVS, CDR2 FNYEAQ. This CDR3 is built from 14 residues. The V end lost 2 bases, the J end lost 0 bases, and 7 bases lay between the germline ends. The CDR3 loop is CASSLYGMNTEAFF. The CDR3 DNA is TGTGCCAGCAGCTTATACGGAATGAACACTGAAGCTTTCTTT. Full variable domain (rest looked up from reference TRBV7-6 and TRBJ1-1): GAGVSQSPRYKVTKRGQDVALRCDPISGHVSLYWYRQALGQGPEFLTYFNYEAQQDKSGLPNDRFSAERPEGSISTLTIQRTEQRDSAMYRCASSLYGMNTEAFFGQGTRLTVV.

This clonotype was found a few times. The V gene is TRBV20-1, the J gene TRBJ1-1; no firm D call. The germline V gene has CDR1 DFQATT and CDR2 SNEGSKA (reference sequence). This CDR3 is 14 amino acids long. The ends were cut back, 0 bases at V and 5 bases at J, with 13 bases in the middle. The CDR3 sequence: CSARDAGFGTEAFF. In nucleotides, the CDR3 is TGCAGTGCTAGAGATGCCGGGTTTGGGACTGAAGCTTTCTTT.

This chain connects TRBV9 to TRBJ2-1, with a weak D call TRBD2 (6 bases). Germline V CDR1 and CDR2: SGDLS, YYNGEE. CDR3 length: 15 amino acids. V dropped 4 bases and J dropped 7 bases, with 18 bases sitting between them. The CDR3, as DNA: TGTGCCAGCAGCCGGGGGACTCTTTCTGGGAATGAGCAGTTCTTC. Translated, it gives CASSRGTLSGNEQFF.

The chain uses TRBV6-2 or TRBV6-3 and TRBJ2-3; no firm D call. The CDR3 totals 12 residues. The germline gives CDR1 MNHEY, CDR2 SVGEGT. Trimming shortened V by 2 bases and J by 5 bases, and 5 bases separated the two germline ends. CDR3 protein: CASSYVVDTQYF. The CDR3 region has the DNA TGTGCCAGCAGTTACGTGGTAGATACGCAGTATTTT.

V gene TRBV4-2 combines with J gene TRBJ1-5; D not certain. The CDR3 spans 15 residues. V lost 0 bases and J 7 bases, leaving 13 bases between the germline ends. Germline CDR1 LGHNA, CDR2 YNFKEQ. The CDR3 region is CASSQDITRMQPQHF. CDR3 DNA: TGTGCCAGCAGCCAAGATATAACGAGGATGCAGCCCCAGCATTTT.

CDR3 sequence reads: CASIPDIAGGRNEQFF. The CDR3 region has the DNA TGTGCCAGCATCCCCGACATAGCGGGAGGGAGGAATGAGCAGTTCTTC. This rearrangement joins TRBV7-2 to TRBJ2-1, with 11 nucleotides matching TRBD2. The J segment lost 7 bases and the V segment lost 7 bases, leaving 12 bases of the junction unmatched. This CDR3 comprises 16 residues. From germline, CDR1 is SGHTA and CDR2 FQGNSA. The whole variable domain, remainder taken from reference TRBV7-2 and TRBJ2-1, is GAGVSQSPSNKVTEKGKDVELRCDPISGHTALYWYRQSLGQGLEFLIYFQGNSAPDKSGLPSDRFSAERTGGSVSTLTIQRTQQEDSAVYLCASIPDIAGGRNEQFFGPGTRLTVL.

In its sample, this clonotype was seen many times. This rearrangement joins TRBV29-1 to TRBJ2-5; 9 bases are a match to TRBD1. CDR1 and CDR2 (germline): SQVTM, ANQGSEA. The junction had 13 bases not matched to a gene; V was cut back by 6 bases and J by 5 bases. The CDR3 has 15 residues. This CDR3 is CSVGLGTGKGETQYF. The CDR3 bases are TGCAGCGTGGGCCTGGGGACAGGGAAAGGGGAGACCCAGTACTTC.

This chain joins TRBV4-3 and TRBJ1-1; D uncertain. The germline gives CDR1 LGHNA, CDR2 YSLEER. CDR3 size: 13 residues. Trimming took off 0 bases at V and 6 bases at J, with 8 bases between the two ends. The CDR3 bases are TGCGCCAGCAGCCAAGAGACCGGGGCTGAAGCTTTCTTT. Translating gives CASSQETGAEAFF.

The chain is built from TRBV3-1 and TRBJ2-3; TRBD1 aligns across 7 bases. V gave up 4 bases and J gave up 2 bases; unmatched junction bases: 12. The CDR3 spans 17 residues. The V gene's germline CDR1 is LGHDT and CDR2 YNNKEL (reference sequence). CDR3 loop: CASSPPSGQQDTDTQYF. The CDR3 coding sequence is TGTGCCAGCAGCCCCCCTTCGGGACAGCAAGACACAGATACGCAGTATTTT.

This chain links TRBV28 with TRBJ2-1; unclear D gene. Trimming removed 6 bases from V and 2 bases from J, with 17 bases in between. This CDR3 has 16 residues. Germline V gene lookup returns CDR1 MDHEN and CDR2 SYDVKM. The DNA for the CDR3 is TGTGCCAGCAGCACCCGGACGCCGACCCCCTACAATGAGCAGTTCTTC. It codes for CASSTRTPTPYNEQFF.

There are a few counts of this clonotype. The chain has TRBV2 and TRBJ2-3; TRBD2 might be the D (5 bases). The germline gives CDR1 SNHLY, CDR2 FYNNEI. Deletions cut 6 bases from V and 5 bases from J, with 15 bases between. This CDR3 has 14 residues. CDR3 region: CASREIGRGDTQYF. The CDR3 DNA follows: TGTGCCAGCAGAGAAATTGGGAGAGGAGATACGCAGTATTTT.

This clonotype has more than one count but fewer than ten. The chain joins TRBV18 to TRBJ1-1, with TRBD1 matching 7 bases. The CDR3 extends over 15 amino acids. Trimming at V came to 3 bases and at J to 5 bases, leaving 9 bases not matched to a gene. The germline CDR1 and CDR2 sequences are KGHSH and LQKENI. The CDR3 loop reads CASSPKGTAGTEAFF. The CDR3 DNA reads TGTGCCAGCTCACCTAAAGGGACAGCCGGGACTGAAGCTTTCTTT.

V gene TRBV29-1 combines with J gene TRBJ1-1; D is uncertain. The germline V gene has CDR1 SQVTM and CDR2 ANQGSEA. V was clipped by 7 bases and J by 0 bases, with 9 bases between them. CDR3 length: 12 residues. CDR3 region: CSGGGMNTEAFF. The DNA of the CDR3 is TGCAGCGGCGGAGGGATGAACACTGAAGCTTTCTTT.

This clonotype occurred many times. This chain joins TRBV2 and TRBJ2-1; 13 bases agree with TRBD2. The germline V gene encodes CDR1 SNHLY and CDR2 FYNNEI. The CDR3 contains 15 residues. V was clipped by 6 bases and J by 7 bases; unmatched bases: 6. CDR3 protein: CASRHGLAGVNEQFF. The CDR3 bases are TGTGCCAGCAGACACGGACTAGCGGGAGTGAATGAGCAGTTCTTC.

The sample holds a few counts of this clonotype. The CDR3 sequence: CASSDQGAANEKLFF. The CDR3 DNA reads as TGTGCCAGCAGTGACCAGGGGGCCGCTAATGAAAAACTGTTTTTT. V is TRBV25-1 and J is TRBJ1-4; TRBD1 aligns across 8 bases. V gave up 3 bases and J gave up 3 bases; unmatched junction bases: 3. Germline V gene data show CDR1 as MGHDK and CDR2 as SYGVNS. This CDR3 has 15 amino acids.

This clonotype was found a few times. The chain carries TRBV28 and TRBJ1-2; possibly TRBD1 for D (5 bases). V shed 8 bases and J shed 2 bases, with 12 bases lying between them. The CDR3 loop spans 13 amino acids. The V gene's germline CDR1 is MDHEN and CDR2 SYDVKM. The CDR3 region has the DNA TGTGCCAGCTGCCGGGGCAGCAACTATGGCTACACCTTC. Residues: CASCRGSNYGYTF.

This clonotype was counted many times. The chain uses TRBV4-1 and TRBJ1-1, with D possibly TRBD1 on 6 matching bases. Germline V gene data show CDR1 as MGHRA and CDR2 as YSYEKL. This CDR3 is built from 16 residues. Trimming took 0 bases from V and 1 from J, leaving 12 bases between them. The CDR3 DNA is TGCGCCAGCAGCCAAGATCTGTCGGGGGCGAACACTGAAGCTTTCTTT. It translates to CASSQDLSGANTEAFF.

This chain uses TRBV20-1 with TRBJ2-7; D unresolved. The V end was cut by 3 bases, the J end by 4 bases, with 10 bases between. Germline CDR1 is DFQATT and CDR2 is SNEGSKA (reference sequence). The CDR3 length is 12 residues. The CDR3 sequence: CSASLGQYEQYF. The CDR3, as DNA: TGCAGTGCTAGTTTAGGGCAGTACGAGCAGTACTTC.

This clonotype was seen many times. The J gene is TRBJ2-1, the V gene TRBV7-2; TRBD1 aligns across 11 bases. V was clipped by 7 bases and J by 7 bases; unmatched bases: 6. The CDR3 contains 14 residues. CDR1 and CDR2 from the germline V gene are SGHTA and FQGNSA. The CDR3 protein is CASNRDRGMNEQFF. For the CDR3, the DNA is TGTGCCAGCAACCGGGACAGGGGGATGAATGAGCAGTTCTTC. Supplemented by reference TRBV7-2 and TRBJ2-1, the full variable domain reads GAGVSQSPSNKVTEKGKDVELRCDPISGHTALYWYRQSLGQGLEFLIYFQGNSAPDKSGLPSDRFSAERTGGSVSTLTIQRTQQEDSAVYLCASNRDRGMNEQFFGPGTRLTVL.

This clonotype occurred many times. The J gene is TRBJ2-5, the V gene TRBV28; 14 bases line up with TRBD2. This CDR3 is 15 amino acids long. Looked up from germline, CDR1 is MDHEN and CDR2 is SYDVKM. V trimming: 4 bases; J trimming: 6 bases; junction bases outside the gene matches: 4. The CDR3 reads CASSSGTSGGKTQYF. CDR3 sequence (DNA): TGTGCCAGCAGTTCAGGGACTAGCGGGGGAAAGACCCAGTACTTC.

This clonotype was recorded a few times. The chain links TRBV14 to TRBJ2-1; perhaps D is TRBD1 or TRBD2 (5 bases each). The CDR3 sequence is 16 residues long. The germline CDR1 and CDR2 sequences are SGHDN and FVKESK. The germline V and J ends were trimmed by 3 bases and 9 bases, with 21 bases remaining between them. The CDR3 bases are TGTGCCAGCAGCCAGGGTTTGGGACCCTCGTCGGGTGAGCAGTTCTTC. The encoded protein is CASSQGLGPSSGEQFF.

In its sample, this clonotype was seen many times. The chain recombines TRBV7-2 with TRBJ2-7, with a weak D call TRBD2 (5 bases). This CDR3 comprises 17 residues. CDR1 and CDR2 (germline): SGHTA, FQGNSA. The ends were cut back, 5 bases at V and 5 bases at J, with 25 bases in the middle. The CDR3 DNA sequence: TGTGCCAGCAGCCACTACCCCGGAAGAGGGAGTAACGACGAGCAGTACTTC. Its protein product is CASSHYPGRGSNDEQYF.